These 23 T cell receptor beta chains were all obtained from the same sample, sequenced in a study of a mutant IDH1 vaccine in newly diagnosed glioma. These receptors have no known antigen. The method was immunoSEQ multiplex PCR; TCRdb's version includes in-frame clones alone and lacks a portion of them. The table shows more than 20,000 clones, with approximately 79% occurring only once. Time point given: week 11, during vaccination. Doses comprised 300 ug of mutant IDH1 20-mer peptide each, plus topical imiquimod. Source: PBMCs, taken from a glioma patient whose treatment included an IDH1 peptide vaccine. Receptor source: a man aged 40-49 years with glioma.

DNA of the CDR3: TGTGCCAGCAGTTACCGGACAGTAGATAACTATGGCTACACCTTC. This encodes CASSYRTVDNYGYTF. The chain is built from TRBV6-6 and TRBJ1-2; the D gene is possibly TRBD1 (6 bases). Between the trimmed V and J ends, which lost 2 bases and 1 base, there was a span of 11 bases. The CDR3 covers 15 residues. CDR1 and CDR2 (germline): MNHNY, SVGAGI (reference sequence).

J is TRBJ1-2 and V is TRBV11-2; 7 bases fit TRBD1. The CDR3 extends over 13 amino acids. Germline values: CDR1 SGHAT, CDR2 FQNNGV. V lost 5 bases and J lost 5; bases outside the gene matches: 5. The CDR3 region has the DNA TGTGCCAGCAGCAAAGACAGGGCTTATGGCTACACCTTC. Residues: CASSKDRAYGYTF.

CDR3 sequence reads: CASSPKPGTTNEKLFF. The CDR3 region has the DNA TGTGCCAGTAGTCCAAAGCCAGGAACGACTAATGAAAAACTGTTTTTT. The chain carries TRBV19 and TRBJ1-4; D call uncertain. This CDR3 has 16 residues. CDR1 and CDR2 from the germline V gene are LNHDA and SQIVND (reference sequence). V lost 5 bases to trimming and J lost 2 bases, with 15 bases between them.

CDR3 protein: CAISEPGRGATEAFF. In DNA form, the CDR3 reads TGTGCCATCAGTGAGCCAGGGAGAGGGGCCACTGAAGCTTTCTTT. The chain joins TRBV10-3 to TRBJ1-1, with TRBD1 as a possible D gene (5 bases). With 2 bases removed from V and 4 bases from J, the gap between germline ends came to 14 bases. The length of the CDR3 is 15 residues. Germline V gene lookup returns CDR1 ENHRY and CDR2 SYGVKD.

The rearrangement joins TRBV29-1 to TRBJ2-1; 9 bases line up with TRBD2. The germline gives CDR1 SQVTM, CDR2 ANQGSEA. This CDR3 contains 15 residues. With V trimmed by 5 bases and J by 7 bases, 12 bases remained unmatched. The DNA of the CDR3 is TGCAGCGTTCTTCCGACTAGCGGCCTCAAAAATGAGCAGTTCTTC. Translated, it gives CSVLPTSGLKNEQFF.

The CDR3 DNA reads TGTGCCAGTAGTATGAGGCCCAGAGAGCAGTTCTTC. Translation: CASSMRPREQFF. The chain uses TRBV19 and TRBJ2-1; unclear D gene. The germline gives CDR1 LNHDA, CDR2 SQIVND (reference sequence). This CDR3 spans 12 amino acids. The germline V and J ends were trimmed by 3 bases and 10 bases, with 10 bases remaining between them.

The chain recombines TRBV20-1 with TRBJ1-6, with D hard to call. This CDR3 contains 11 residues. Trimming left V 3 bases short and J 13 bases short, with 10 bases between. Looked up from germline, CDR1 is DFQATT and CDR2 is SNEGSKA (reference sequence). CDR3 in DNA: TGCAGTGCTAGGGGTCGGGGTCCCCTCCACTTT. Encoded protein: CSARGRGPLHF.

The chain links TRBV7-9 to TRBJ1-3; D gene unclear. The V gene lost 4 bases and the J gene lost 1 base, with 8 bases spanning the gap. Germline CDR1 SEHNR, CDR2 FQNEAQ (reference sequence). The CDR3 has 14 amino acids. CDR3 nucleotide sequence: TGTGCCAGCAGCTCGGGAGGATCTGGAAACACCATATATTTT. This gives the protein CASSSGGSGNTIYF.

The genes are TRBV5-6 and TRBJ2-3; D ambiguous. The germline gives CDR1 SGHDT, CDR2 YYEEEE. The CDR3 consists of 13 residues. Deletions cut 2 bases from V and 8 bases from J, with 12 bases between. The CDR3 loop reads CASSFTQRATQYF. Written as DNA, the CDR3 is TGTGCCAGCAGCTTTACACAACGGGCTACGCAGTATTTT.

This clone has more than one count but fewer than ten. This sequence joins TRBV7-9 and TRBJ1-4, with unresolved D. Germline V CDR1 and CDR2: SEHNR, FQNEAQ (reference sequence). With 0 bases removed from V and 3 bases from J, the gap between germline ends came to 8 bases. The CDR3 consists of 15 residues. The CDR3 reads CASSLAADPNEKLFF. The DNA for the CDR3 is TGTGCCAGCAGCTTAGCAGCTGATCCTAATGAAAAACTGTTTTTT.

The V gene is TRBV6-5, the J gene TRBJ1-2; D uncertain. The CDR3 has 15 residues. The V end lost 3 bases, the J end lost 2 bases, and 13 bases lay between the germline ends. Germline values: CDR1 MNHEY, CDR2 SVGAGI. The CDR3 sequence is CASSYLGHANYGYTF. The CDR3 DNA sequence: TGTGCCAGCAGTTATCTCGGCCATGCGAACTATGGCTACACCTTC.

The chain couples TRBV4-3 to TRBJ2-1, with 13 bases aligning to TRBD2. The junction had 8 bases not matched to a gene; V was cut back by 4 bases and J by 8 bases. CDR3 length: 16 residues. The germline CDR1 and CDR2 sequences are LGHNA and YSLEER. Here the CDR3 reads CASSRWTSGSVDEQFF. The CDR3 coding sequence is TGCGCCAGCAGCCGCTGGACTAGCGGGAGCGTCGATGAGCAGTTCTTC.

The CDR3 DNA is TGTGCCAGCAGCTATGGCGGGGCGCAGCCCCAGCATTTT. It is translated as CASSYGGAQPQHF. The V gene is TRBV5-8, the J gene TRBJ1-5; tentative D call: TRBD1 (5 bases). Germline CDR1 and CDR2: SGHTS and YDEGEE. V gave up 3 bases and J gave up 7 bases, with 11 bases separating them. The CDR3 consists of 13 residues. Drawing the rest from reference TRBV5-8 and TRBJ1-5, the complete variable domain is EAGVTQSPTHLIKTRGQQATLRCSPISGHTSVYWYQQALGLGLQFLLWYDEGEERNRGNFPPRFSGRQFPNYSSELNVNALELEDSALYLCASSYGGAQPQHFGDGTRLSIL.

In DNA form, the CDR3 reads TGTGCCAGCAGCCCACAGACCAATGAGCAGTTCTTC. It encodes CASSPQTNEQFF. The chain links TRBV7-2 to TRBJ2-1; D call uncertain. Trimming pared 5 bases from V and 6 bases from J, leaving 8 bases between. Germline assignment: CDR1 SGHTA and CDR2 FQGNSA. There are 12 residues in the CDR3.

The rearrangement links TRBV7-8 to TRBJ1-4; TRBD1 is a possible D gene (5 bases). This CDR3 has 15 amino acids. V lost 0 bases, J lost 6 bases, and 11 bases lay in between. Germline V gene data show CDR1 as SGHVS and CDR2 as FQNEAQ. The CDR3: CASSLAGAADEKLFF. In DNA, the CDR3 is TGTGCCAGCAGCTTAGCCGGGGCCGCTGATGAAAAACTGTTTTTT. The full variable domain, completed using reference TRBV7-8 and TRBJ1-4, is GAGVSQSPRYKVAKRGQDVALRCDPISGHVSLFWYQQALGQGPEFLTYFQNEAQLDKSGLPSDRFFAERPEGSVSTLKIQRTQQEDSAVYLCASSLAGAADEKLFFGSGTQLSVL.

The genes are TRBV2 and TRBJ1-2; D remains unclear. Trimming removed 4 bases from V and 8 bases from J, with 17 bases in between. CDR3 size: 14 residues. From germline, CDR1 is SNHLY and CDR2 FYNNEI. CDR3 loop: CASSALTSTGGYTF. For the CDR3, the DNA is TGTGCCAGCAGTGCCCTAACTAGCACGGGGGGCTACACCTTC.

This clone came up a few times. The rearrangement links TRBV5-1 to TRBJ1-1; a weak D match, TRBD1 (5 bases). Trimming pared 0 bases from V and 5 bases from J, leaving 20 bases between. CDR1 SGHRS and CDR2 YFSETQ come from the germline V gene. The CDR3 runs to 17 residues. CDR3 coding DNA: TGCGCCAGCAGCTTGGGGGGATCCCAAGGGGTAGAGACTGAAGCTTTCTTT. Protein product: CASSLGGSQGVETEAFF.

The J gene is TRBJ1-6, the V gene TRBV2; D is undetermined. The CDR3 runs 17 residues. Deletions cut 8 bases from V and 7 bases from J, with 24 bases between. The germline V gene encodes CDR1 SNHLY and CDR2 FYNNEI. The CDR3 reads CASLDRAARAANSPLHF. CDR3 nucleotides: TGTGCCAGCCTGGACCGGGCAGCGAGAGCAGCGAATTCACCCCTCCACTTT.

This clone occurred once. The J gene is TRBJ2-1, the V gene TRBV5-6; D assignment may be TRBD1 or TRBD2 (5 bases each). This CDR3 is built from 15 residues. Between the trimmed V and J ends, which lost 2 bases and 6 bases, there was a span of 15 bases. Germline values: CDR1 SGHDT, CDR2 YYEEEE. CDR3 region: CASSFRGLRGNEQFF. CDR3 bases: TGTGCCAGCAGCTTCCGGGGCCTACGGGGCAATGAGCAGTTCTTC. Looking up the rest from reference TRBV5-6 and TRBJ2-1 gives the full variable domain: DAGVTQSPTHLIKTRGQQVTLRCSPKSGHDTVSWYQQALGQGPQFIFQYYEEEERQRGNFPDRFSGHQFPNYSSELNVNALLLGDSALYLCASSFRGLRGNEQFFGPGTRLTVL.

This clone was detected only once. The chain has TRBV4-1 and TRBJ2-5; either TRBD1 or TRBD2 may fit D (5 bases each). In germline, CDR1 is MGHRA, CDR2 YSYEKL. Trimming took 0 bases from V and 5 from J, leaving 13 bases between them. This CDR3 has 15 residues. CDR3 in amino acids: CASSQDPNRRETQYF. In nucleotides, the CDR3 is TGCGCCAGCAGCCAAGATCCAAACAGGAGGGAGACCCAGTACTTC.

This chain uses TRBV2 with TRBJ1-5, with D unclear. The CDR3 loop spans 13 amino acids. From germline, CDR1 is SNHLY and CDR2 FYNNEI. The V and J ends lost 7 bases and 1 base respectively, with 8 bases between them. CDR3 DNA: TGTGCCAGCAAGGCACAAAGCAATCAGCCCCAGCATTTT. It yields the protein CASKAQSNQPQHF.

CDR3 sequence (DNA): TGTGCCAGCAGTTCTGGCGTACTAGCGGGAGCTGGCGAGCAGTACGTC. It is translated as CASSSGVLAGAGEQYV. This sequence joins TRBV28 and TRBJ2-7; the match to TRBD2 covers 11 bases. Trimming at V came to 4 bases and at J to 6 bases, leaving 11 bases not matched to a gene. The germline gives CDR1 MDHEN, CDR2 SYDVKM. This CDR3 spans 16 amino acids.

This chain connects TRBV9 to TRBJ2-1, with 8 bases matching TRBD2. CDR3 length: 15 amino acids. CDR1 and CDR2 (germline): SGDLS, YYNGEE. Unmatched junction bases numbered 14, after V lost 6 bases and J lost 9 bases. The CDR3 nucleotides read TGTGCCAGCAACCCCGAAAGCGGGAGAAGGGTTGAGCAGTTCTTC. Translated: CASNPESGRRVEQFF.